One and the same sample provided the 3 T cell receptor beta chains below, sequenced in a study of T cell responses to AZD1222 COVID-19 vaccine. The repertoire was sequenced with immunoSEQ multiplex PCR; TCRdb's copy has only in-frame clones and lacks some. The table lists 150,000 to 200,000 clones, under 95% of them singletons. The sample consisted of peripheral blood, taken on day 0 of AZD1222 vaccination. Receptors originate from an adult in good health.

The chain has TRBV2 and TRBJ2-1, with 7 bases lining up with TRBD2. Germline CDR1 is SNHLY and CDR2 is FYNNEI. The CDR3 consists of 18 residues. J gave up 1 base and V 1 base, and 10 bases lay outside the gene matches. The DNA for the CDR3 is TGTGCCAGCAGTGAAGAGGTTGGCGGGAGAGTATCCTACAATGAGCAGTTCTTC. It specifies CASSEEVGGRVSYNEQFF.

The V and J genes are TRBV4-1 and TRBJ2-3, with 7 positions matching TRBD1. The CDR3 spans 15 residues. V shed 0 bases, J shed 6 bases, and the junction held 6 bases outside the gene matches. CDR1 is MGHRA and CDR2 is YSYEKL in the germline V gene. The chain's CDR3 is CASSQDRQGLDTQYF. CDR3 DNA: TGCGCCAGCAGCCAAGACCGACAGGGATTGGATACGCAGTATTTT.

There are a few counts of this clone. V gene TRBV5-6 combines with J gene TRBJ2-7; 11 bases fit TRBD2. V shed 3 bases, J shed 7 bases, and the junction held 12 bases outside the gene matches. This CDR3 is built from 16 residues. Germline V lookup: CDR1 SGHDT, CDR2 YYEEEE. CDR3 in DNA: TGTGCCAGCAGCTATGGTAGCGGGGGGGCGGTTGGTGAGCAGTACTTC. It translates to CASSYGSGGAVGEQYF. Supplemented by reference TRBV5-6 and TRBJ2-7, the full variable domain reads DAGVTQSPTHLIKTRGQQVTLRCSPKSGHDTVSWYQQALGQGPQFIFQYYEEEERQRGNFPDRFSGHQFPNYSSELNVNALLLGDSALYLCASSYGSGGAVGEQYFGPGTRLTVT.